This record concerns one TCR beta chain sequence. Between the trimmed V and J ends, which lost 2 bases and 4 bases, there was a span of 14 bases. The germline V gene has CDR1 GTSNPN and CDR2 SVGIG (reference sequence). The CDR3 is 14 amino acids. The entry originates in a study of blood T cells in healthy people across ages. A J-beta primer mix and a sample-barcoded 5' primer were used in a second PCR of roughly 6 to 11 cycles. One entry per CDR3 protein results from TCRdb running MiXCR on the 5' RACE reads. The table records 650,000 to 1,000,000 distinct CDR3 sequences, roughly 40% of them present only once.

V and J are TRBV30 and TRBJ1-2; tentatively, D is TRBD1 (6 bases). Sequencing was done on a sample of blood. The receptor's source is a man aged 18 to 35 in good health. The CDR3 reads CAWSPQGFAYGYTF. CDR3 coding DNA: TGTGCCTGGAGTCCCCAGGGGTTTGCCTATGGCTACACCTTC.